Below are 18 T cell receptor beta chains sequenced from a single sample in a study of response to subunit inactivated influenza vaccine. A single record per CDR3 protein comes from TCRdb applying MiXCR to the RT-PCR reads. The repertoire consists of about 700,000 distinct CDR3 sequences, with roughly 15% occurring once and the leading ten covering 6.5% to 8%. This specimen consisted of PBMCs from blood, obtained 14 to 15 days before vaccination. The receptors shown here come from a man aged 50-60 years who received an inactivated influenza vaccine.

The chain links TRBV4-3 to TRBJ2-1, with D possibly called TRBD1 or TRBD2 (5 bases each). CDR1 is LGHNA and CDR2 is YSLEER in the germline V gene. The germline V and J ends were trimmed by 0 bases and 4 bases, with 16 bases remaining between them. The CDR3 runs to 17 residues. CDR3 sequence reads: CASSQDRGTRIYNEQFF. The CDR3 DNA sequence: TGCGCCAGCAGCCAAGATCGAGGGACGAGGATATACAATGAGCAGTTCTTC.

This clonotype was counted a few times. This chain uses TRBV3-1 with TRBJ2-4; D is unresolved. The V and J ends lost 4 bases and 8 bases respectively, with 15 bases between them. Germline V gives CDR1 LGHDT, CDR2 YNNKEL (reference sequence). The CDR3 totals 14 residues. This chain's CDR3 is CASSPTPMKDIQYF. CDR3 DNA: TGTGCCAGCAGCCCAACTCCCATGAAGGACATTCAGTACTTC.

The chain couples TRBV5-1 to TRBJ2-1, with 11 bases identical to TRBD2. With 1 base clipped from V and 7 bases from J, the junction kept 4 bases outside the gene matches. The CDR3 is 15 residues long. Germline CDR1 reads SGHRS; CDR2 reads YFSETQ. The CDR3: CASSLFSGRDNEQFF. The DNA of the CDR3 is TGCGCCAGCAGCTTGTTTAGCGGGAGGGATAATGAGCAGTTCTTC.

This clonotype showed up just a few times. The rearrangement joins TRBV7-9 to TRBJ2-4; D might be TRBD1 (5 bases). Trimming shortened V by 1 base and J by 1 base, and 14 bases separated the two germline ends. CDR1 is SEHNR, CDR2 FQNEAQ, per germline (reference sequence). The CDR3 loop spans 17 amino acids. The CDR3 region has the DNA TGTGCCAGCAGCTTAGGCGTGGGGCCTGGGGCCAAAAACATTCAGTACTTC. Translating gives CASSLGVGPGAKNIQYF.

The table lists this clonotype with many counts. The V call is TRBV3-1, the J call TRBJ2-2; no definite D call. Looked up from germline, CDR1 is LGHDT and CDR2 is YNNKEL (reference sequence). Trimming cost V 1 base and J 6 bases, with 6 bases left between them. CDR3 size: 13 residues. This chain's CDR3 is CASSQGSPGELFF. CDR3 DNA sequence: TGTGCCAGCAGCCAAGGGTCCCCCGGGGAGCTGTTTTTT.

The genes are TRBV12-3 or TRBV12-4 and TRBJ2-2, with a tentative D call TRBD2 (6 bases). The CDR3 has 15 amino acids. The V and J ends lost 6 bases and 3 bases respectively, with 14 bases between them. CDR3 sequence (DNA): TGTGCCAGCAGCCTAGGGACTCTTCACACCGGGGAGCTGTTTTTT. This codes for CASSLGTLHTGELFF.

This clonotype was counted a single time. A much larger clone lies one base from this, so it may be a read error. V is TRBV20-1 and J is TRBJ2-3; possible D gene TRBD2, 5 bases. Germline CDR1 reads DFQATT; CDR2 reads SNEGSKA (reference sequence). This CDR3 has 13 amino acids. Between the trimmed V and J ends, which lost 6 bases and 3 bases, there was a span of 13 bases. The CDR3 bases are TGCAGTGCCTACGGGATAGGGACAGATACGCAGTATTTT. It is translated as CSAYGIGTDTQYF.

The chain recombines TRBV7-2 with TRBJ2-7; D may correspond to TRBD1 or TRBD2 (6 bases each). Deletions cut 3 bases from V and 2 bases from J, with 20 bases between. The CDR3 has 17 residues. From germline, CDR1 is SGHTA and CDR2 FQGNSA. CDR3 nucleotide sequence: TGTGCCAGCAGCTTTAGCATCGGACTCGGGGGCCCCTACGAGCAGTACTTC. Residues: CASSFSIGLGGPYEQYF.

This chain joins TRBV9 and TRBJ2-1; TRBD1 matches at 7 bases. The trim removed 0 bases at V and 1 base at J, leaving 10 bases unmatched. Per the germline V gene, CDR1 is SGDLS and CDR2 is YYNGEE. The CDR3 sequence is 18 residues long. For the CDR3, the DNA is TGTGCCAGCAGCGTAGGAGTACACCCGACAGGGTCCTACAATGAGCAGTTCTTC. Its translation is CASSVGVHPTGSYNEQFF. Full variable domain (missing parts from reference TRBV9 and TRBJ2-1): DSGVTQTPKHLITATGQRVTLRCSPRSGDLSVYWYQQSLDQGLQFLIQYYNGEERAKGNILERFSAQQFPDLHSELNLSSLELGDSALYFCASSVGVHPTGSYNEQFFGPGTRLTVL.

This rearrangement joins TRBV9 to TRBJ2-2; 8 bases line up with TRBD2. CDR1 is SGDLS, CDR2 YYNGEE, per germline. V lost 3 bases to trimming and J lost 7 bases; unmatched junction nucleotides: 11. This CDR3 comprises 16 residues. CDR3 in DNA: TGTGCCAGCAGCGCTTTCCGGGGGGGGCTGAGCGGGGAGCTGTTTTTT. Amino acids: CASSAFRGGLSGELFF.

This clonotype was detected ten times or more. V usage is TRBV4-3 and J usage is TRBJ2-1, with a possible D match to TRBD2 (6 bases). Trimming removed 4 bases at V and 7 bases at J, with 20 bases between. This CDR3 spans 16 amino acids. Germline lookup yields CDR1 LGHNA and CDR2 YSLEER. The CDR3 coding sequence is TGCGCCAGCAGCCCAGCGGACTACCCCTTGGGGAATGAGCAGTTCTTC. Amino acids: CASSPADYPLGNEQFF.

The chain carries TRBV28 and TRBJ2-3; perhaps D is TRBD1 or TRBD2 (6 bases each). The germline CDR1 and CDR2 sequences are MDHEN and SYDVKM. The germline V and J ends were trimmed by 5 bases and 0 bases, with 12 bases remaining between them. The CDR3 has 15 amino acids. CDR3 sequence: CASSKGGASTDTQYF. CDR3 in DNA: TGTGCCAGCAGTAAGGGGGGAGCTAGCACAGATACGCAGTATTTT. The whole variable domain, remainder taken from reference TRBV28 and TRBJ2-3, is DVKVTQSSRYLVKRTGEKVFLECVQDMDHENMFWYRQDPGLGLRLIYFSYDVKMKEKGDIPEGYSVSREKKERFSLILESASTNQTSMYLCASSKGGASTDTQYFGPGTRLTVL.

The chain employs TRBV3-1 and TRBJ2-5, with unresolved D. Trimming left V 0 bases short and J 4 bases short, with 12 bases between. Germline CDR1 is LGHDT and CDR2 is YNNKEL (reference sequence). The CDR3 spans 15 residues. In DNA form, the CDR3 reads TGTGCCAGCAGCCAAGAATCAAGGAGAGGAGAGACCCAGTACTTC. Residues: CASSQESRRGETQYF.

The chain employs TRBV9 and TRBJ2-2; D call uncertain. This CDR3 region has 15 residues. Between the trimmed V and J ends, which lost 1 base and 0 bases, there was a span of 7 bases. Germline lookup yields CDR1 SGDLS and CDR2 YYNGEE. The chain's CDR3 is CASSVYQANTGELFF. In DNA form, the CDR3 reads TGTGCCAGCAGCGTATATCAGGCGAACACCGGGGAGCTGTTTTTT.

V is TRBV28 and J is TRBJ2-7, with D hard to call. CDR1 is MDHEN, CDR2 SYDVKM, per germline. The CDR3 extends over 12 amino acids. V lost 6 bases and J 0 bases, leaving 6 bases between the germline ends. For the CDR3, the DNA is TGTGCCAGCAGCCCCGCCTCCTACGAGCAGTACTTC. Translated, it gives CASSPASYEQYF.

The V gene is TRBV20-1, the J gene TRBJ2-7; TRBD1 or TRBD2 may be the D gene (5 bases each). This CDR3 spans 13 amino acids. Germline CDR1 and CDR2: DFQATT and SNEGSKA (reference sequence). The ends were cut back, 1 base at V and 2 bases at J, with 9 bases in the middle. CDR3 nucleotide sequence: TGCAGTGCTAGAGGGGACGGGCCCTACGAGCAGTACTTC. Amino acid sequence: CSARGDGPYEQYF.

This clonotype has just a few counts. CDR3: CASSYGRLAGYQETQYF. The CDR3 DNA follows: TGTGCCAGCAGTTACGGCAGACTAGCGGGGTACCAAGAGACCCAGTACTTC. The chain couples TRBV6-2 or TRBV6-3 to TRBJ2-5, with 11 bases lining up with TRBD2. CDR3 length: 17 residues. J was trimmed by 0 bases and V by 2 bases; bases with no gene match: 5. The germline V gene has CDR1 MNHEY and CDR2 SVGEGT.

There are a few counts of this clonotype. J is TRBJ2-1 and V is TRBV6-6; either TRBD1 or TRBD2 may fit D (5 bases each). Trimming left V 6 bases short and J 13 bases short, with 16 bases between. Germline V CDR1 and CDR2: MNHNY, SVGAGI (reference sequence). The length of the CDR3 is 12 residues. CDR3 nucleotide sequence: TGTGCCAGCAGCTTTACATGGGACGGACAGTTCTTC. Amino acids: CASSFTWDGQFF.